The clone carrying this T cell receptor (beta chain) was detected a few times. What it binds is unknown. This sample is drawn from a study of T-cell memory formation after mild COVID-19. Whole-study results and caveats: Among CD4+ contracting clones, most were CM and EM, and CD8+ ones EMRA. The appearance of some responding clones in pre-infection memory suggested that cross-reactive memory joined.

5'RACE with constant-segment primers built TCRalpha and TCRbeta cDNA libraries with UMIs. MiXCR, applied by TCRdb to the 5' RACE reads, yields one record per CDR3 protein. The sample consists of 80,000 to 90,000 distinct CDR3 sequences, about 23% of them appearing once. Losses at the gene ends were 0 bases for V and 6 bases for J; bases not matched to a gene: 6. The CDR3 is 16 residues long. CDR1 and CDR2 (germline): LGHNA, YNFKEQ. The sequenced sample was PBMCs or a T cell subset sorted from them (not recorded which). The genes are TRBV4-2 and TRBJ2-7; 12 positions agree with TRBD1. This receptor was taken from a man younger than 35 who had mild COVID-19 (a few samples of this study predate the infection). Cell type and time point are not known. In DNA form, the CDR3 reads TGTGCCAGCAGCCAAGATTCCGGGACAGGGGGCGCCGAGCAGTACTTC. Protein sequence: CASSQDSGTGGAEQYF.